This is a list of T cell receptor beta chains from one sample in a study of blood T cell repertoires in COVID-19. Repertoires were generated with immunoSEQ multiplex PCR, while TCRdb's copy carries only in-frame clones and drops some. The table lists approximately 110,000 clones, over 70% of them singletons. Sequenced sample: peripheral blood. Source of these receptors: a human donor in a cohort sampled during active or convalescent COVID-19. Both conserved end residues are part of each CDR3. A D gene is named only where the DNA matches it firmly. A row's size may be missing; if present it is once, few, many or a size class.

TRBV7-8	NA	TRBJ1-1	NA	CASSLELGDRRAFF	TGTGCCAGCAGCTTAGAGTTGGGAGACAGGCGGGCTTTCTTT
TRBV5-1	NA	TRBJ2-5	TRBD2	CASSFTSGWYQETQYF	TGCGCCAGCAGCTTTACTAGCGGCTGGTACCAAGAGACCCAGTACTTC
TRBV5-1	NA	TRBJ2-3	TRBD2	CASSLDLAGPDTQYF	TGCGCCAGCAGCTTGGATCTAGCGGGACCAGATACGCAGTATTTT
TRBV7-2	NA	TRBJ2-5	TRBD2	CASSLMTSGALGTQYF	TGTGCCAGCAGCTTAATGACTAGCGGGGCCCTGGGGACCCAGTACTTC
TRBV7-9	NA	TRBJ1-2	NA	CASSLAPVGGYGYTF	TGTGCCAGCAGCTTAGCGCCTGTCGGAGGCTATGGCTACACCTTC
TRBV30	NA	TRBJ1-3	NA	CAWTFPRDSGNTIYF	TGTGCCTGGACCTTCCCTCGGGACTCTGGAAACACCATATATTTT
TRBV19	NA	TRBJ1-2	TRBD1	CASCAFGQGSYGYTF	TGTGCCAGCTGTGCATTTGGACAGGGGTCCTATGGCTACACCTTC
TRBV6-6	NA	TRBJ1-4	NA	CASIEQGLNEKLFF	TGTGCCAGCATCGAACAGGGCCTTAATGAAAAACTGTTTTTT
TRBV18	NA	TRBJ1-5	NA	CASSPGVVGRQPQHF	TGTGCCAGCTCACCCGGGGTTGTCGGGCGTCAGCCCCAGCATTTT
TRBV10-3	medium-sized	TRBJ2-1	NA	CAISEDYYNEQFF	TGTGCCATCAGTGAGGACTACTACAATGAGCAGTTCTTC
TRBV19	few	TRBJ1-3	NA	CAARDLAISGNTIYF	TGTGCCGCACGGGACTTAGCAATCTCTGGAAACACCATATATTTT
TRBV7-9	NA	TRBJ2-3	TRBD2	CASRPASGGHTDTQYF	TGTGCCAGCAGGCCAGCTAGCGGGGGGCACACAGATACGCAGTATTTT
TRBV7-9	NA	TRBJ2-7	NA	CAYQAASYEQYF	TGTGCCTACCAAGCGGCCTCCTACGAGCAGTACTTC
TRBV10-1	few	TRBJ2-5	TRBD1	CASSVNRGETQYF	TGCGCCAGCAGTGTAAACAGGGGAGAGACCCAGTACTTC
TRBV3-1/TRBV3-2	NA	TRBJ1-6	NA	CASSQVGALNSPLHF	TGTGCCAGCAGCCAAGTGGGGGCTCTCAATTCACCCCTCCACTTT
TRBV19	once	TRBJ2-1	NA	CASSDPTRSGFYEQFF	TGTGCCAGTAGTGACCCAACCCGATCAGGCTTCTATGAGCAGTTCTTC
TRBV7-2	few	TRBJ1-1	NA	CASRAGRVNTEAFF	TGTGCCAGCAGAGCGGGACGGGTGAACACTGAAGCTTTCTTT
TRBV19	NA	TRBJ2-2	TRBD1	CASSIVGQGAGELFF	TGTGCCAGTAGTATTGTGGGACAGGGTGCCGGGGAGCTGTTTTTT
TRBV28	NA	TRBJ2-3	TRBD1	CASSLAGTGTDTQYF	TGTGCCAGCAGTCTAGCCGGGACAGGGACAGATACGCAGTATTTT
TRBV6-5	NA	TRBJ1-4	TRBD1	CASSYTTGNNEKLFF	TGTGCCAGCAGTTACACGACAGGGAATAATGAAAAACTGTTTTTT
TRBV24-1	NA	TRBJ2-7	NA	CATSDRVTPAYEQYF	TGTGCCACCAGTGATCGGGTTACCCCCGCCTACGAGCAGTACTTC
TRBV7-2	NA	TRBJ2-3	TRBD2	CASSDPWTSRTDTQYF	TGTGCCAGCAGCGACCCTTGGACTAGCCGCACAGATACGCAGTATTTT
TRBV28	NA	TRBJ1-3	NA	CASSFLSVAEGTIYF	TGTGCCAGCAGTTTTCTATCGGTTGCGGAGGGGACCATATATTTT
TRBV6-1	NA	TRBJ2-3	NA	CASSEVDIGTDTQYF	TGTGCCAGCAGTGAAGTGGACATAGGCACAGATACGCAGTATTTT
TRBV4-2	NA	TRBJ2-7	TRBD1	CASGPGQGFYEQYF	TGTGCCAGCGGGCCGGGACAGGGGTTCTACGAGCAGTACTTC
TRBV28	few	TRBJ2-1	TRBD2	CATNVPGLKQFF	TGTGCCACCAACGTTCCGGGACTAAAGCAGTTCTTC
TRBV6-2/TRBV6-3	NA	TRBJ2-5	NA	CASNPGVGETQYF	TGTGCCAGCAACCCCGGGGTGGGAGAGACCCAGTACTTC
TRBV7-2	NA	TRBJ2-5	TRBD2	CASRLAGGGLETQYF	TGTGCCAGCCGCCTAGCGGGAGGAGGGTTGGAGACCCAGTACTTC
TRBV6-5	NA	TRBJ2-1	TRBD1	CASSQDRGNEQFF	TGTGCCAGCAGCCAGGACAGGGGCAATGAGCAGTTCTTC
TRBV7-2	few	TRBJ2-3	TRBD1	CASSPRQGVSDTQYF	TGTGCCAGCAGCCCCCGACAGGGTGTATCAGATACGCAGTATTTT
TRBV18	NA	TRBJ2-1	TRBD1	CASSLGTGSYNEQFF	TGTGCCAGCTCACTCGGGACAGGCTCCTACAATGAGCAGTTCTTC
TRBV21-1	NA	TRBJ1-2	NA	CASRGLAGDYGYTF	TGTGCCAGCAGAGGTCTAGCGGGGGACTATGGCTACACCTTC
TRBV7-9	NA	TRBJ2-6	NA	CASSLPLAQANVLTF	NA
TRBV10-3	NA	TRBJ2-7	TRBD1	CAISPGQGTYEQYF	TGTGCCATCAGCCCGGGACAGGGAACCTACGAGCAGTACTTC
TRBV7-2	NA	TRBJ2-1	TRBD1	CASSLATGDLFF	TGTGCCAGCAGCTTGGCGACAGGGGACCTGTTCTTC
TRBV5-6	NA	TRBJ2-1	NA	CASSYQNRFHEQFF	TGTGCCAGCAGTTACCAAAACAGGTTCCATGAGCAGTTCTTC
TRBV7-2	NA	TRBJ2-1	TRBD1	CASRRNSGTGGHEQFF	TGTGCCAGCAGGCGGAATTCCGGGACAGGGGGACATGAGCAGTTCTTC
TRBV29-1	NA	TRBJ1-1	TRBD1	CSVYSRQGVNTEAFF	TGCAGCGTTTATTCCCGACAGGGGGTGAACACTGAAGCTTTCTTT
TRBV27	few	TRBJ1-4	NA	CASSLFLGEEKLFF	TGTGCCAGCAGTTTATTTCTTGGAGAGGAAAAACTGTTTTTT
TRBV18	NA	TRBJ2-1	NA	CASSPSRNEQFF	TGTGCCAGCTCACCTAGCCGGAATGAGCAGTTCTTC
TRBV5-1	NA	TRBJ2-1	TRBD2	CASSLVAGGLVEQFF	TGCGCCAGCAGCTTGGTAGCGGGGGGGCTTGTTGAGCAGTTCTTC
TRBV20-1	NA	TRBJ1-2	NA	CSASLIGLPSGGYTF	TGCAGTGCTAGTCTCATTGGCCTCCCATCGGGTGGCTACACCTTC
TRBV10-1	once	TRBJ2-5	TRBD1	CASTGTVGQETQYF	TGCGCCAGTACCGGGACAGTGGGGCAAGAGACCCAGTACTTC
TRBV3-1/TRBV3-2	NA	TRBJ2-2	NA	CASSQAGWGTGELFF	TGTGCCAGCAGCCAAGCGGGATGGGGCACCGGGGAGCTGTTTTTT
TRBV28	NA	TRBJ2-7	NA	CASRFSGNSYEQYF	TGTGCCAGCCGGTTTTCGGGGAACTCCTACGAGCAGTACTTC
TRBV2	NA	TRBJ1-1	NA	CASSDQGIRGAFF	TGTGCCAGCAGTGACCAGGGGATAAGGGGGGCTTTCTTT
TRBV28	NA	TRBJ2-1	NA	CASSPPPSVNRNEQFF	TGTGCCAGCAGTCCCCCCCCTTCCGTGAACCGGAATGAGCAGTTCTTC
TRBV7-8	NA	TRBJ2-5	NA	CASSLADYLQETQYF	TGTGCCAGCAGCTTAGCGGACTACCTCCAAGAGACCCAGTACTTC
TRBV7-2	once	TRBJ1-2	TRBD1	CASSPTGRGYTF	TGTGCCAGCAGCCCGACAGGGCGCGGCTACACCTTC
TRBV2	NA	TRBJ2-1	TRBD2	CASTLAGGRYNEQFF	TGTGCCAGTACCCTGGCGGGGGGGCGCTACAATGAGCAGTTCTTC
TRBV20-1	NA	TRBJ1-4	NA	CSASLAAGFNEKLFF	TGCAGTGCTAGTTTAGCGGCTGGTTTTAATGAAAAACTGTTTTTT
TRBV9	NA	TRBJ2-2	TRBD2	CASTVSPMAGGTGELFF	TGTGCCAGCACCGTATCCCCAATGGCGGGAGGCACCGGGGAGCTGTTTTTT
TRBV6-2/TRBV6-3	NA	TRBJ2-7	NA	CASSYSLGAAFSYEQYF	TGTGCCAGCAGTTACTCCCTGGGAGCAGCGTTCTCCTACGAGCAGTACTTC
TRBV19	few	TRBJ1-2	NA	CASSKERDNYGYTF	TGTGCCAGTAGCAAGGAGAGGGACAACTACGGCTACACCTTC